The source of this TCR beta chain is a study of T cell responses to AZD1222 COVID-19 vaccine. The overall study: Timing groups of about 4 and about 12 weeks for second doses were pooled. Study-level points and caveats: Dominant CD4 TCR responses targeted spike regions 160-218 and 743-854. An increase in Spike-specific TCR breadth and depth was observed after two AZD1222 doses. At study baseline, merely roughly 6 AZD1222 recipients were seropositive.

Libraries were prepared by immunoSEQ multiplex PCR; TCRdb keeps only in-frame clonotypes and omits some of them. The sample includes 45,000 to 60,000 clones, roughly nine tenths of them seen just once. Trimming shortened V by 5 bases and J by 4 bases, and 9 bases separated the two germline ends. Germline values: CDR1 SNHLY, CDR2 FYNNEI. The CDR3 is 12 residues long. Comment on this clone: Antigen: not known.

Specimen: peripheral blood, collected on day 0 of AZD1222 vaccination. The chain carries TRBV2 and TRBJ2-7; tentatively, D is TRBD2 (6 bases). This sequence originates from an adult in good health. The CDR3 nucleotides read TGTGCCAGCAGTCTTCTAGCGTACGAGCAGTACTTC. Amino acids: CASSLLAYEQYF.